The clone carrying this TCR beta chain has a count of ten or more. Its cognate antigen is unknown. These data come from a study of T-cell reconstitution after alpha-beta-depleted transplantation in children. V was shortened by 1 base and J by 3 bases, with 10 bases between the two germline ends. CDR1 and CDR2 from the germline V gene are KGHDR and SFDVKD. CDR3 length equals 15 residues. Study results and limitations: Alpha-beta T cells about two months after transplant reportedly derived from several hundred expanded graft clones. Some patients' high day-60 TCRbeta diversity was attributed to recipient cells surviving conditioning. T-cell counts and diversity at one year post-transplant came mainly from newly produced T cells.

TCRbeta library preparation incorporated unique molecular identifiers. In TCRdb, the PCR reads were re-called with MiXCR into one record per CDR3 protein. Of around 190,000 distinct CDR3 sequences in the sample, 6.6% were seen once. The sample consisted of PBMCs, taken before TCRalphabeta/CD19-depleted stem cell transplant. V usage is TRBV24-1 and J usage is TRBJ2-3; D is unclear. The receptor's source is a boy aged 2 to 9 with acute lymphoblastic leukemia, due to receive a stem cell transplant. DNA of the CDR3: TGTGCCACCAGTGATTTCGGGTCGAGGACAGATACGCAGTATTTT. It specifies CATSDFGSRTDTQYF.